This T cell receptor (beta chain) was observed in a study of T cells in Graves' hyperthyroidism and ophthalmopathy. This clonotype has more than one count but fewer than ten. The antigen is not known. Study conclusions and caveats: Most clonotypes that expanded in the thyroid above 0.001 also showed up in blood.

CDR1 and CDR2 from the germline V gene are LGHDT and YNNKEL (reference sequence). The CDR3 consists of 16 residues. The V and J ends lost 1 base and 3 bases, in that order; junction bases with no gene match: 8. Researchers barred patients who had uncontrolled infection, other autoimmune disease, pregnancy or lactation. Researchers amplified the TCR beta CDR3 regions from RNA transcripts. The TCR CDR3 was amplified in a first-round RT-PCR using the HTBI primer set. TCRdb reanalysed the multiplex PCR reads using MiXCR and keeps one entry per CDR3 protein. The sample has about 600,000 distinct CDR3 sequences; about a sixth are singletons.

The V gene is TRBV3-1, the J gene TRBJ2-7; 8 nucleotides line up with TRBD2. This receptor was obtained from a woman aged 40 to 50 with Graves' ophthalmopathy. The sample comprised blood. The CDR3 region has the DNA TGTGCCAGCAGCCAAGCCGACGGGGGGGCCATCTACGAGCAGTACTTC. It is translated as CASSQADGGAIYEQYF.